The source of this T cell receptor beta chain is a study of blood T cell repertoires in COVID-19. Whole-study context: Researchers got acute and convalescent COVID-19 samples from the United States, Italy and Spain. From T cells, B-cell-depleted T cells, or PBMCs came the material, which was cDNA or gDNA.

V was pared by 0 bases and J by 8 bases, with 17 bases between. Germline CDR1 and CDR2: SGDLS and YYNGEE. The CDR3 is 15 residues long. Per the original methods: Counts of nucleated cells, estimated from reference gene primer amplification, were obtained. TCRdb keeps only in-frame clones here, not all; method: immunoSEQ multiplex PCR. That table is the source of V, J and clone size, and D and trimming were worked out from the DNA. Of 300,000 to 350,000 clones listed, roughly nine tenths are singletons. Sequenced: peripheral blood. The receptor was isolated from a man in his late teens or twenties with active or convalescent COVID-19. This chain uses TRBV9 with TRBJ1-2; the D is unclear. CDR3 sequence: CASSVVGQQPGGYTF. The CDR3 bases are TGTGCCAGCAGCGTAGTGGGCCAGCAACCGGGGGGCTACACCTTC.